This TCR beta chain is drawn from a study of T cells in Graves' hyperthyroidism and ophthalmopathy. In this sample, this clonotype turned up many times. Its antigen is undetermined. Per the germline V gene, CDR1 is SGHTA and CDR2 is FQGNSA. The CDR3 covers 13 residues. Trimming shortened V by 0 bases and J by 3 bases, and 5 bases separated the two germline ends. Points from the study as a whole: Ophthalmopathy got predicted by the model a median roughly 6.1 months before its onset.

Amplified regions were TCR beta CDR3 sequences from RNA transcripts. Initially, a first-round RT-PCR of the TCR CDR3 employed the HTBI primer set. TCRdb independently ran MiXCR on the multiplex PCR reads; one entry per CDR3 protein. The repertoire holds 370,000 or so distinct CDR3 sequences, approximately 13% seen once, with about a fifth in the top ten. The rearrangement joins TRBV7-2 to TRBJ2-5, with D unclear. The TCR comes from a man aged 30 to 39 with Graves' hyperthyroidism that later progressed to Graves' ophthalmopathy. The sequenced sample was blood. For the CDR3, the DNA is TGTGCCAGCAGCTTAGCGGGGAAAGAGACCCAGTACTTC. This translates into CASSLAGKETQYF.